The entry below describes one TCR beta chain. This clonotype was observed many times. The antigen it recognizes is unknown. One base away there is no much larger clone; base qualities are not given. At the junction V is shortened by 0 bases and J by 5 bases; bases outside the gene matches: 3. CDR1 and CDR2, looked up from the germline V gene, are LGHNA and YSLEER. The CDR3 numbers 14 residues from cysteine through phenylalanine. Just CDR3 DNA is preserved here, 42 bases in frame from base 1. The sample belongs to a study of T cell repertoires in cytomegalovirus infection (dated by TCRdb to about 2019). Describing the broader study: Because public TCR beta signatures pointed to carriage of CMV infection together with the matching HLA type, the HLA type of each donor mattered for the analysis.

What the research found in general, with its limitations: In the ex vivo response, HLA-C-restricted CMV-specific TCR beta clonotypes were dominant, and in two of eight donors the single most frequent clonotype came from this HLA-C-restricted group. In both this cohort and an independent cohort of under 450 donors, the cumulative frequency of public TCR beta family members distinguished carriers of CMV infection plus the relevant HLA type.

Sequenced on an Illumina HiSeq 1500. The raw public reads went through TCRdb reprocessing: fastp at Q25, MiXCR clone calling, in-frame beta chains kept. Under each unique CDR3 protein, matching rows form one entry showing the most common genes and DNA. Within this sample are roughly 280,000 distinct CDR3 sequences, with approximately 8.3% of them counted one time only. The ten largest clonotypes hold around 16% of the sample. Sequencing input: PBMCs. This chain is built from TRBV4-3 and TRBJ1-2; 7 bases in the junction line up with TRBD1. The receptor was isolated from a human donor in good health (CMV status not recorded). Some clones in this sample may be carry-over from other donors' samples. The DNA sequence reads TGCGCCAGCAGCCAAGAACAGGGGTATTATGGCTACACCTTC. This codes for CASSQEQGYYGYTF.